Described below is a single T cell receptor (beta chain) sequence and its context. Its antigen remains unknown. CDR3 length: 15 amino acids. Germline assignment: CDR1 KGHSH and CDR2 LQKENI. The V gene end was trimmed by 6 bases and the J gene end by 3 bases; junction bases not matched to a gene: 8. The data belong to a study of cytomegalovirus exposure and HLA in healthy donors. Study observations and caveats: The study listed 150 to 200 cytomegalovirus-associated TCR beta chains. When analyzed later, a missense DCLRE1C variant was found to be linked to TCR beta V- and J-gene trimming. TCR beta sequences reportedly predicted most subjects' HLA-A and HLA-B alleles accurately.

PCR used 60 Vbeta primers and 13 Jbeta primers. The repertoire was sequenced with immunoSEQ multiplex PCR; TCRdb's copy has only in-frame clones and lacks some. The sample consists of under 200,000 clones, about 85% of them appearing once. This clonotype was obtained from a male donor in good health and CMV-seropositive. The sequencing input was PBMCs. The V call is TRBV18, the J call TRBJ1-5; TRBD1 matches at 7 bases. DNA for the CDR3: TGTGCCAGCTCCAAAATGGGACAGAACAATCAGCCCCAGCATTTT. This codes for CASSKMGQNNQPQHF.